This T cell receptor (beta chain) emerged from a study of blood T cell repertoires in COVID-19. Germline lookup yields CDR1 SEHNR and CDR2 FQNEAQ (reference sequence). V shed 4 bases and J shed 4 bases, with 13 bases lying between them. The CDR3 spans 14 residues. In the original workflow: Reference gene primers were amplified, and this amplification served to estimate nucleated cell counts. Only in-frame clones appear in the TCRdb table, and some are missing; sequencing was by immunoSEQ multiplex PCR. The DNA was the basis for D and trimming; V, J and clone size are from that table. The table includes about 150,000 clones, about 80% detected once. This clone was detected only a few times.

This TCR was recovered from a man aged 55 to 70 with acute or convalescent COVID-19. The chain links TRBV7-9 to TRBJ1-2, with unresolved D. Sequencing was carried out using peripheral blood. CDR3 protein: CASSSPGAVYGYTF. The CDR3 DNA reads TGTGCCAGCAGCTCACCGGGAGCGGTCTATGGCTACACCTTC.